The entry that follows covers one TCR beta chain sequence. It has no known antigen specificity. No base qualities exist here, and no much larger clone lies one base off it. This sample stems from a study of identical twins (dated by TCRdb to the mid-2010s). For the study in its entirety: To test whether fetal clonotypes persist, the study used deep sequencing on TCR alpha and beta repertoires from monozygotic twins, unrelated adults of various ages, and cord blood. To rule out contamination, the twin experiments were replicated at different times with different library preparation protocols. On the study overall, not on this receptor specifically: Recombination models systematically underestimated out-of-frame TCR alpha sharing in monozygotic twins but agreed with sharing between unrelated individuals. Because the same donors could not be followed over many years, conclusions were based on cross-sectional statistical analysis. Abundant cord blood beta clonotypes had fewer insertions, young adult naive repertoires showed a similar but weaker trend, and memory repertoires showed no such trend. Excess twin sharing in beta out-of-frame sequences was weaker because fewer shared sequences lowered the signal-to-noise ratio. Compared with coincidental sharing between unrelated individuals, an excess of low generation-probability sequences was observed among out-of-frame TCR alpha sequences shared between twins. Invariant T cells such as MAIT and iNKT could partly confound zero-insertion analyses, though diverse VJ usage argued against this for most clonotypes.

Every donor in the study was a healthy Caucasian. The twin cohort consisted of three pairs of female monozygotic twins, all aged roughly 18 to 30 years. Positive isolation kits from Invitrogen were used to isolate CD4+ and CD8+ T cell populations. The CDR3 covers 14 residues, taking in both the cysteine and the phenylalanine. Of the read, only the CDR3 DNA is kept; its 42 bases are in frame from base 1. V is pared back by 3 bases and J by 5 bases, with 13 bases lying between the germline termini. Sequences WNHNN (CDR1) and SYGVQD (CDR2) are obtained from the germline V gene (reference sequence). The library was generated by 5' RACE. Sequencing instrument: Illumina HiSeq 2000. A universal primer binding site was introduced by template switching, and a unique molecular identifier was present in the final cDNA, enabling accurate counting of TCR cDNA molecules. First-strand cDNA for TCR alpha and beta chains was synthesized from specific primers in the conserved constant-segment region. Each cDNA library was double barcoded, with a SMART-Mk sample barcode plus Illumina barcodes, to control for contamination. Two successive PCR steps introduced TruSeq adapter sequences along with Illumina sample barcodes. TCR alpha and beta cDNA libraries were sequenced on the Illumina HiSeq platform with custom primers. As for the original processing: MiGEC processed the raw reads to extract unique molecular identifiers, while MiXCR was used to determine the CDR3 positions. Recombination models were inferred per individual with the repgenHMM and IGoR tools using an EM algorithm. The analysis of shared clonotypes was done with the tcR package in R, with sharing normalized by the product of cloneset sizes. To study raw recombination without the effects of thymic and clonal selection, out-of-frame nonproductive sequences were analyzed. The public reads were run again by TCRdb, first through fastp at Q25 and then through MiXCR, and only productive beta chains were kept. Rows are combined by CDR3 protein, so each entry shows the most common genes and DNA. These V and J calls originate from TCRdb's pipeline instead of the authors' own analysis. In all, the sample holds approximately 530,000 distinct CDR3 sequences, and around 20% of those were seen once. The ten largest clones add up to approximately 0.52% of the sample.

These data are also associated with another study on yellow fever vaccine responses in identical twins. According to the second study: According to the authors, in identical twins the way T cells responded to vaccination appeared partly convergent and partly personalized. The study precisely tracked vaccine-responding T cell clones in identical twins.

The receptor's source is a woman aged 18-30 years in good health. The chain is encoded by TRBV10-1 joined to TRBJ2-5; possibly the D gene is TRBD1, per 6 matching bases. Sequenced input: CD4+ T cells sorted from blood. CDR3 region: CASSDRGSAETQYF. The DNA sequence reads TGCGCCAGCAGTGACAGGGGCTCCGCGGAGACCCAGTACTTC.